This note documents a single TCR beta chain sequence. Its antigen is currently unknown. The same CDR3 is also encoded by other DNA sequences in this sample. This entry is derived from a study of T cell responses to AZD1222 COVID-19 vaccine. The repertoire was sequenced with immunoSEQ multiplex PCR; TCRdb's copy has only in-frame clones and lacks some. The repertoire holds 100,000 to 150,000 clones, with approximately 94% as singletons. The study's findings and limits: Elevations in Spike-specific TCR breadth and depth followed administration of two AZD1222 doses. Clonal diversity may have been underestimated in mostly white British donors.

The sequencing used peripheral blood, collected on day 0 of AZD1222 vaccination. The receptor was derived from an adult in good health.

The CDR3 spells CAWSVGGTDTQYF. CDR3 nucleotide sequence: TGTGCCTGGAGTGTAGGAGGAACAGATACGCAGTATTTT. V and J are TRBV30 and TRBJ2-3, with D perhaps matching TRBD2 (5 bases). V was clipped by 0 bases and J by 3 bases, with 7 bases between them. This CDR3 comprises 13 residues. Germline V gene sequence: CDR1 GTSNPN, CDR2 SVGIG (reference sequence).